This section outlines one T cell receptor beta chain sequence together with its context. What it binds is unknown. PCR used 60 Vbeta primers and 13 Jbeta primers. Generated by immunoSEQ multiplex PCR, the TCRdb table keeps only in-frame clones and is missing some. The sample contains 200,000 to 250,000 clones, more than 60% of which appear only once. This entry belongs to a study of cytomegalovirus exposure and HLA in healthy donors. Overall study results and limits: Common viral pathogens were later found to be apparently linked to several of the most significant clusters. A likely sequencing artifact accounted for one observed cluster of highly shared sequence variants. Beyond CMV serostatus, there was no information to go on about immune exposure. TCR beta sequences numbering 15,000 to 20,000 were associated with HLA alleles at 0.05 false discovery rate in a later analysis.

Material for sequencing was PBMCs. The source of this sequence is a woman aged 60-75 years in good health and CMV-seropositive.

The chain's CDR3 is CASSLDRDIEKLFF. The CDR3 DNA is TGTGCCAGCAGCTTGGACAGGGATATTGAAAAACTGTTTTTT. The V call is TRBV7-2, the J call TRBJ1-4; 8 nucleotides match TRBD1. This CDR3 spans 14 amino acids. Per the germline V gene, CDR1 is SGHTA and CDR2 is FQGNSA. V lost 3 bases, J lost 7 bases, and 4 bases stayed unmatched.